This T cell receptor beta chain was recorded in a study of blood T cell repertoires in COVID-19. Study overall: Material from acute and convalescent COVID-19 was sourced from the United States, Italy and Spain. PBMCs, B-cell-depleted T cells, or T cells provided the cDNA or gDNA that made up the material.

Germline CDR1 is LGHDT and CDR2 is YNNKEL (reference sequence). V was pared by 3 bases and J by 4 bases, with 5 bases of the junction left unmatched. CDR3 length: 14 amino acids. In the study's own analysis: Researchers report that nucleated cell counts were estimated from reference gene primer amplification. The protocol was immunoSEQ multiplex PCR, while the TCRdb copy is restricted to in-frame clones and leaves out a portion. V, J and clone size are those of that table, while D and trimming were read from the DNA. There are some 210,000 clones in the sample; approximately 78% occur only once, and approximately 12% lies in the top ten.

This chain connects TRBV3-1 (or the pseudogene TRBV3-2) to TRBJ1-1; the match to TRBD1 covers 7 bases. This TCR was recovered from a woman between 40 and 55 years old with acute or convalescent COVID-19. The sequenced material came from peripheral blood. CDR3 region: CASSHSRGSTEAFF. The CDR3 nucleotides read TGTGCCAGCAGCCATAGCAGGGGGAGCACTGAAGCTTTCTTT.